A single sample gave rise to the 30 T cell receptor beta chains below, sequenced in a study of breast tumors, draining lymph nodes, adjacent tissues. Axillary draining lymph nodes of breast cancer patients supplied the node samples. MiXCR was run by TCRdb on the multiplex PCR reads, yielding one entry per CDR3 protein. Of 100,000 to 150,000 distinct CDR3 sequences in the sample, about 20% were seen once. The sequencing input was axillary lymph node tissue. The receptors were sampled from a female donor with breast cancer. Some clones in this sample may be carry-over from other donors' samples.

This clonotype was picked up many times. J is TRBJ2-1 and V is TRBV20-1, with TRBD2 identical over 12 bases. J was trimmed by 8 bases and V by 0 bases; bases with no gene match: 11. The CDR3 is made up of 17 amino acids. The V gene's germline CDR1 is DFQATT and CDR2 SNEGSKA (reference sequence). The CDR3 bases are TGCAGTGCTAGAGATGCCGGACTAGCGGGATCGTCGGATGAGCAGTTCTTC. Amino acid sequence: CSARDAGLAGSSDEQFF.

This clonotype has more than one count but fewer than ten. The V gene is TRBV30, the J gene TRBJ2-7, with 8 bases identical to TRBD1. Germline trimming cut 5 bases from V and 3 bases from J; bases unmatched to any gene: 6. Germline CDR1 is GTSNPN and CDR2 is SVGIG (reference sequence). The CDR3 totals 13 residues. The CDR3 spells CAWARDRNYEQYF. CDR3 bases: TGTGCCTGGGCCCGGGACAGGAACTACGAGCAGTACTTC.

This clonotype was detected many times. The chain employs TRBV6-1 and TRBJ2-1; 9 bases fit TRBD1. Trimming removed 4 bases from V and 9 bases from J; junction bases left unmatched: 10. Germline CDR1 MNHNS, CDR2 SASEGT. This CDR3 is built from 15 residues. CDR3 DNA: TGTGCCAGCAGTGTTATGGGACAGGGATCAGGTGAGCAGTTCTTC. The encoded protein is CASSVMGQGSGEQFF.

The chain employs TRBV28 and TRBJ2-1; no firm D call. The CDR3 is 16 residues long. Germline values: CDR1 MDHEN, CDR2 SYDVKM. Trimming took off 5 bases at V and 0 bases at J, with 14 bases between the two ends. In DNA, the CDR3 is TGTGCCAGCAGTACACCCGCAGGAAGCTCCTACAATGAGCAGTTCTTC. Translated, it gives CASSTPAGSSYNEQFF.

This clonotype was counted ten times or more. CDR3 loop: CATRTGTAVEQFF. In DNA form, the CDR3 reads TGTGCCACCAGAACCGGGACCGCGGTTGAGCAGTTCTTC. This rearrangement joins TRBV24-1 to TRBJ2-1; D possibly matches TRBD1 or TRBD2 (5 bases each). Germline-derived CDR1 and CDR2 are KGHDR and SFDVKD. The CDR3 sequence is 13 residues long. With 7 bases removed from V and 9 bases from J, the gap between germline ends came to 15 bases.

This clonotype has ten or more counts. The CDR3 is CSASDLRGARGNQPQHF. DNA for the CDR3: TGCAGTGCTAGCGACCTGAGAGGGGCCAGGGGTAATCAGCCCCAGCATTTT. This chain connects TRBV20-1 to TRBJ1-5; D perhaps matches TRBD1 (6 bases). Looked up from germline, CDR1 is DFQATT and CDR2 is SNEGSKA (reference sequence). The CDR3 runs to 17 residues. Trimming pared 3 bases from V and 4 bases from J, leaving 22 bases between.

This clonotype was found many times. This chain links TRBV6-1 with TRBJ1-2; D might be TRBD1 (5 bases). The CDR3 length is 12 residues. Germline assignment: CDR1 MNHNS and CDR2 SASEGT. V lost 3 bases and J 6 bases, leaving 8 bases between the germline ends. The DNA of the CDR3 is TGTGCCAGCAGTGAGCCGGGGGATGGCTACACCTTC. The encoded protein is CASSEPGDGYTF.

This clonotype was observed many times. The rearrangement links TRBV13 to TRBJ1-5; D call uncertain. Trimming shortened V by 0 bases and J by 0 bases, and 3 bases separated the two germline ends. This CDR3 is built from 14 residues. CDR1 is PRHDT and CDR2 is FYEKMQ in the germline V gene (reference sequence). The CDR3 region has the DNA TGTGCCAGCAGCTTAGGGTTTAGCAATCAGCCCCAGCATTTT. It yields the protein CASSLGFSNQPQHF.

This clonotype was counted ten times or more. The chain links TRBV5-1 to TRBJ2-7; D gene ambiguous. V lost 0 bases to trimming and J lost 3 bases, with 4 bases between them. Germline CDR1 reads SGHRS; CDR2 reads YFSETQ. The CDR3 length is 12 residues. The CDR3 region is CASSLDLYEQYF. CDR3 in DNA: TGCGCCAGCAGCTTGGACCTCTACGAGCAGTACTTC.

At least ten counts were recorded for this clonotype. This CDR3 is CASSTDRTGIRNQPQHF. For the CDR3, the DNA is TGTGCCAGCAGTACCGACAGGACGGGGATTCGCAATCAGCCCCAGCATTTT. The chain joins TRBV2 to TRBJ1-5, with TRBD1 as a possible D gene (6 bases). The V end was cut by 5 bases, the J end by 2 bases, with 19 bases between. The germline V gene has CDR1 SNHLY and CDR2 FYNNEI. The CDR3 is 17 amino acids.

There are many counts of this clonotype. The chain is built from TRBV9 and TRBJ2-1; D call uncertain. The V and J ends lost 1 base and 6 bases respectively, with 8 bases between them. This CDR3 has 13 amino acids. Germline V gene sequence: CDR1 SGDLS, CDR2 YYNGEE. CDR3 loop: CASSVRATNEQFF. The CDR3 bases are TGTGCCAGCAGCGTACGTGCAACCAATGAGCAGTTCTTC.

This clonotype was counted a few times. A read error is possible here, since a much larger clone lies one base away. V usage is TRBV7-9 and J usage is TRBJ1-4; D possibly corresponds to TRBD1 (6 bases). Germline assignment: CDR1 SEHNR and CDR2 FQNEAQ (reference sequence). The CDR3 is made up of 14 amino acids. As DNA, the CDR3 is TGTGCCAGCAGGGGGGCGGGGCTGGGGGAAAAACTGCTTTTT. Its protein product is CASRGAGLGEKLLF.

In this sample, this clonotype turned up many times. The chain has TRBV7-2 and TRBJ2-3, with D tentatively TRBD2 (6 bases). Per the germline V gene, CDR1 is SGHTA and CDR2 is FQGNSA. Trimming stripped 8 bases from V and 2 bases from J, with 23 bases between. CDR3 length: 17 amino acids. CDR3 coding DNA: TGTGCCAGCGCCAGAGGAGGGACCCTTCTAAACACAGATACGCAGTATTTT. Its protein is CASARGGTLLNTDTQYF.

The CDR3 is CASSPSGFRNTIYF. Written as DNA, the CDR3 is TGTGCCAGCTCACCATCCGGGTTTAGAAACACCATATATTTT. The V gene is TRBV18, the J gene TRBJ1-3; the D is unclear. The V end lost 2 bases, the J end lost 5 bases, and 10 bases lay between the germline ends. Germline CDR1 is KGHSH and CDR2 is LQKENI. The CDR3 loop spans 14 amino acids.

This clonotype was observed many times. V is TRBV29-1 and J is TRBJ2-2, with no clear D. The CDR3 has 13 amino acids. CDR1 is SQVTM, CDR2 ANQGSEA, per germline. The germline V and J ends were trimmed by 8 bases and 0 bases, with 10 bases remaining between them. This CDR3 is CSMMTSNTGELFF. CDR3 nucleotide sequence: TGCAGCATGATGACCTCGAACACCGGGGAGCTGTTTTTT.

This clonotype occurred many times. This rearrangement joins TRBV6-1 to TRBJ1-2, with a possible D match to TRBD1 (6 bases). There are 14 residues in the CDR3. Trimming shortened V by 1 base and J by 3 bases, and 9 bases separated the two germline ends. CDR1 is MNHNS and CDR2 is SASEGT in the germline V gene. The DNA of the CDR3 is TGTGCCAGCAGTGAAGGACAGGAGCACTATGGCTACACCTTC. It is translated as CASSEGQEHYGYTF.

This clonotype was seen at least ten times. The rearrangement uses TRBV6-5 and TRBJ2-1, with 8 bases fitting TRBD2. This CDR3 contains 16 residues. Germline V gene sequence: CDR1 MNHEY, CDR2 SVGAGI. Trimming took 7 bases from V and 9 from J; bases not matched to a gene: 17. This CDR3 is CASKARASGSTSEQFF. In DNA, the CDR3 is TGTGCCAGCAAGGCGCGGGCAAGCGGGAGTACGAGTGAGCAGTTCTTC.

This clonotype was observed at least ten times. CDR3 amino acids: CASTGGTSETQYF. The CDR3 DNA follows: TGTGCCAGCACCGGAGGTACTAGCGAGACCCAGTACTTC. The V call is TRBV2, the J call TRBJ2-5; D perhaps matches TRBD2 (6 bases). The germline V and J ends were trimmed by 7 bases and 5 bases, with 14 bases remaining between them. The CDR3 has 13 amino acids. Germline loops: CDR1 SNHLY, CDR2 FYNNEI.

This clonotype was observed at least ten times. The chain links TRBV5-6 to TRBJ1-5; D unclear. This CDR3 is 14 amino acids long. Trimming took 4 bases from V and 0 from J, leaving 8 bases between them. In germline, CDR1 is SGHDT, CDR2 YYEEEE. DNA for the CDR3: TGTGCCAGCAGCGTAGGGTATAGCAATCAGCCCCAGCATTTT. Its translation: CASSVGYSNQPQHF.

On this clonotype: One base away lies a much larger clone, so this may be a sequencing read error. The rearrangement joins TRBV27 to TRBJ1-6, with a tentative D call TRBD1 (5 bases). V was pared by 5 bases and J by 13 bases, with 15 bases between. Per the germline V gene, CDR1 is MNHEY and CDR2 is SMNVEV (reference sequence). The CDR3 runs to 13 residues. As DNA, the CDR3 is TGTGCCAGCAGTGTGCGGGGGTCTCTGCCCCTCCACTTT. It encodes CASSVRGSLPLHF.

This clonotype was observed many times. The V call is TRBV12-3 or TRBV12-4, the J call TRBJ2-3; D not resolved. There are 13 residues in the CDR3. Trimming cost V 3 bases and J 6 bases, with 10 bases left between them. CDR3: CASSFLISDTQYF. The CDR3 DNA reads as TGTGCCAGCAGTTTCCTCATTTCGGATACGCAGTATTTT.

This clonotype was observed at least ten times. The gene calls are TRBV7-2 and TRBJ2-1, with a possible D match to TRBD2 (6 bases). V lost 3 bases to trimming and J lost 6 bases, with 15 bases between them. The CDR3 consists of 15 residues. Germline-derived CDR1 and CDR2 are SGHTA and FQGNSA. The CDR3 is CASSLGHGLINEQFF. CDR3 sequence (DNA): TGTGCCAGCAGCTTGGGGCATGGACTAATCAATGAGCAGTTCTTC.

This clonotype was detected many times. In DNA, the CDR3 is TGCAGTGCTAGGAGGGGACTAGCGTTTAGGACAGATACGCAGTATTTT. Residues: CSARRGLAFRTDTQYF. The genes are TRBV20-1 and TRBJ2-3, with 10 nucleotides matching TRBD2. The J segment lost 3 bases and the V segment lost 3 bases, leaving 9 bases of the junction unmatched. The CDR3 runs to 16 residues. The V gene's germline CDR1 is DFQATT and CDR2 SNEGSKA (reference sequence).

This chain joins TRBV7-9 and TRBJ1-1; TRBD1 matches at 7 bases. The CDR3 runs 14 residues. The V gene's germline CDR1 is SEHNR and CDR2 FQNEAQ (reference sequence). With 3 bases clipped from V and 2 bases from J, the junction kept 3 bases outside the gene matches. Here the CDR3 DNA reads TGTGCCAGCAGCTTGGGACAGCCCAACACTGAAGCTTTCTTT. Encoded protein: CASSLGQPNTEAFF.

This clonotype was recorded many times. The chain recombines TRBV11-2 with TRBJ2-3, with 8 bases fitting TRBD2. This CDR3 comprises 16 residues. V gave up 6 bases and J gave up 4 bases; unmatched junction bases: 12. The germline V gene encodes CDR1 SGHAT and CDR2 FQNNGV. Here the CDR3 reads CASRPVAGMGPDTQYF. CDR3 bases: TGTGCCAGCAGACCCGTAGCGGGAATGGGCCCAGATACGCAGTATTTT. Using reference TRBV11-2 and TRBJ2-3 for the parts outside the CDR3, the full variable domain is EAGVAQSPRYKIIEKRQSVAFWCNPISGHATLYWYQQILGQGPKLLIQFQNNGVVDDSQLPKDRFSAERLKGVDSTLKIQPAKLEDSAVYLCASRPVAGMGPDTQYFGPGTRLTVL.

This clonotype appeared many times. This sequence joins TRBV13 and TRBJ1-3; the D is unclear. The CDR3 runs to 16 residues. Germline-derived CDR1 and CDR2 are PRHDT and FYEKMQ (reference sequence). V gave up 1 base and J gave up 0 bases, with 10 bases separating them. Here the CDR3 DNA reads TGTGCCAGCAGCTTAGTTGTCAGAGTCTCTGGAAACACCATATATTTT. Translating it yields CASSLVVRVSGNTIYF.

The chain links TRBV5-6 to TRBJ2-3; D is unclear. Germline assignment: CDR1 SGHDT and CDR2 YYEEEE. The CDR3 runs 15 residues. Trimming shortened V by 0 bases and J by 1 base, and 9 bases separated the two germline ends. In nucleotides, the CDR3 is TGTGCCAGCAGCTTGGTTGCGTGGGGCACAGATACGCAGTATTTT. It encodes CASSLVAWGTDTQYF.

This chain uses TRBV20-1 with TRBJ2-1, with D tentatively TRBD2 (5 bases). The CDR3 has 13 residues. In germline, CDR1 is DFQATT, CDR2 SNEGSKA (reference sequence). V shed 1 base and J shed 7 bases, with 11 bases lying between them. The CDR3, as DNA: TGCAGTGCTAGAGGTGGGAGCGGTAATGAGCAGTTCTTC. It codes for CSARGGSGNEQFF.

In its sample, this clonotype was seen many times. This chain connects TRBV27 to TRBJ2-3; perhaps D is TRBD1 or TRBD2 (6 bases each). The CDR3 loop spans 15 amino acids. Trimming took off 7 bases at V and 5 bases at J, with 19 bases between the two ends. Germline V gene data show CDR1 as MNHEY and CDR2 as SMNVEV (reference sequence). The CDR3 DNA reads TGTGCCAGCAACATCCCCGGGGGCAGTGGAGATACGCAGTATTTT. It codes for CASNIPGGSGDTQYF.

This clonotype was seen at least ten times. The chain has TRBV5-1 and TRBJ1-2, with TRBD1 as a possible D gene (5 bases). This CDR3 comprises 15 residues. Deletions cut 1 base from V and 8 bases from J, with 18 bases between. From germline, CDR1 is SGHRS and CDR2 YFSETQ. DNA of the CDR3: TGCGCCAGCAGCTTGAGGGACCCCTCCGGGACCGGCTACACCTTC. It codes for CASSLRDPSGTGYTF.